This TCR beta chain was captured by sequencing in a study of CD8+ T cells in alopecia areata (dated by TCRdb to the late 2010s). For the study in its entirety: The treated patients, all with moderate-to-severe alopecia areata, were enrolled in an open-label pilot trial of oral tofacitinib given at 5 to 10 mg twice daily. Human TCRbeta sequencing covered scalp tissue and sorted CD4+ and CD8+ peripheral blood T cells from patchy and totalis/universalis alopecia areata patients and healthy controls. Patients on tofacitinib were biopsied at baseline and after 4 and 24 weeks of treatment, and several of the patients also had a later scalp biopsy. High-throughput TCRbeta sequencing was used to examine T cell clonal expansion in alopecia areata in both the C3H/HeJ mouse model and human patients. Disease severity in treated patients was measured with the SALT score, which quantifies the percentage of affected scalp surface area. RNA was obtained with the PAXgene miRNA kit for fixed scalp, the miRNeasy kit for PBMCs, and the RNeasy kit for mouse skin. Scalp clonality was compared among normal scalp (n=4), patchy alopecia areata scalp (n=8), and alopecia totalis/universalis scalp (n=8). Amplification of TCRbeta CDR3 regions was done by immunoSEQ multiplex PCR using 35 Vbeta forward primers and 13 Jbeta reverse primers. Patients received tofacitinib for 6 to 18 months and were then followed off drug for 6 months to check for delayed response and recurrence.

Points on this clone: Its antigen is still unknown. Per-base qualities were not stored, and no clone one base away is much larger.

Libraries were built with the immunoSEQ multiplex PCR assay. To provide template for TCR sequencing, every sample had RNA extracted and reverse transcribed into cDNA. SuperScript III was used for first-strand cDNA synthesis, primed with a 2:1 mix of oligo-dT and random hexamers. Amplification bias was assessed with a synthetic immune receptor repertoire, and residual bias was removed computationally. As for the authors' bioinformatics: Raw reads were preprocessed to remove errors, and CDR3 was defined by IMGT conventions from the conserved cysteine to phenylalanine. To get clonality, Shannon entropy was normalized by log2 of the number of productive unique TCRs and the result was subtracted from 1. Whether scalp clones were CD4 or CD8 was inferred by matching scalp TCRbeta sequences against CD4 and CD8 repertoires sorted from blood. The clones in this table, taken by TCRdb from immuneACCESS, are in-frame only. Not every clone is retained; where verified, under half of the shortfall comes from an unresolved V gene, and the cause of the rest is unknown. The V and J calls and the clone size are those of that table, but D and trimming were determined from the DNA. The sample contains approximately 300,000 clones, roughly 50% of them found a single time. Approximately 1.7% of the sample belongs to the ten largest clones.

According to the study, the label for this sample's time point signals: roughly 26 weeks on oral tofacitinib. Explained via the paper, the treatment or condition label denotes: oral pan-JAK inhibitor, 5-10 mg twice daily. Peripheral blood and lesional scalp punch biopsies were obtained from patients with alopecia areata. PBMCs were isolated by density centrifugation and stained for CD3, CD4 and CD8, and CD4+ and CD8+ T cells were sorted on a FACSAria. V is reduced by 4 bases and J by 4 bases, leaving a spacing of 17 bases between them. The CDR3 contains 16 residues, cysteine and phenylalanine counted. Kept here is only the CDR3 DNA, which spans 48 bases and is read in frame from base 1. As encoded in the germline V gene (reference sequence), CDR1 is GTSNPN while CDR2 is SVGIG. The investigation overall reported the following: Compared with normal scalp, lesional scalp had higher clonality and more expanded CD8+ clones, particularly in alopecia totalis/universalis, a pattern that suggests antigenic drive. Many expanded lesional clones persisted in scalp and blood during tofacitinib treatment, which may partly explain relapse after stopping treatment. Resident alphabeta T cells in normal human skin are also sequenced, complicating scalp TCR repertoire analysis, unlike mouse skin dominated by gammadelta T cells. Tofacitinib significantly lowered scalp clonality and the number of expanded CD8+ clones among the top 100 scalp clones. Shared TCR sequences between patients were less evident than in mice, which may be partly attributable to HLA diversity in the patient population. Because the treated cohort was small and had just a single nonresponder, larger studies are needed to establish links between baseline CD8+ expansion and response.

Recombination connected TRBV30 to TRBJ1-6; a tentative D call is TRBD1 (5 bases match). The source is a human donor with alopecia areata. The specimen comprised CD4+ T cells sorted from blood, sampled at week 24, from a patient treated with tofacitinib. The DNA is TGTGCCTGGAACCTCGGGGCAGAGTTTTATAATTCACCCCTCCACTTT. It translates as CAWNLGAEFYNSPLHF.